One and the same sample provided the 23 T cell receptor beta chains below, sequenced in a study of T cell responses to AZD1222 COVID-19 vaccine. Measured with immunoSEQ multiplex PCR; TCRdb has only the in-frame clones, and not every one. Among roughly 120,000 clones listed, about 92% were seen once. The sequencing used peripheral blood, collected 28 days after the second AZD1222 dose. The source of these receptors is an adult who received the AZD1222 COVID-19 vaccine.

This chain connects TRBV4-2 to TRBJ2-1, with TRBD1 matching 7 bases. The length of the CDR3 is 14 residues. Germline lookup yields CDR1 LGHNA and CDR2 YNFKEQ. V shed 4 bases and J 9 bases; nucleotides not matched to a gene: 9. DNA for the CDR3: TGTGCCAGCAGCCCGGACAGGAACCAACCTGAGCAGTTCTTC. It yields the protein CASSPDRNQPEQFF.

In this sample, this clone turned up once. The CDR3 DNA reads TGTGCCAGTAGTATGCACCCAGGGGGTATCGCCAAAAACATTCAGTACTTC. This gives the protein CASSMHPGGIAKNIQYF. The V call is TRBV19, the J call TRBJ2-4; 7 bases line up with TRBD1. CDR1 LNHDA and CDR2 SQIVND come from the germline V gene (reference sequence). The ends lost 3 bases at V and 1 base at J; junction bases unmatched: 9. CDR3 size: 17 residues.

The chain carries TRBV28 and TRBJ1-5; D remains ambiguous. The CDR3 consists of 13 residues. Looked up from germline, CDR1 is MDHEN and CDR2 is SYDVKM. V was trimmed by 3 bases and J by 4 bases, leaving 7 bases between them. The CDR3: CASSFSANQPQHF. CDR3 nucleotide sequence: TGTGCCAGCAGTTTCAGCGCGAATCAGCCCCAGCATTTT.

CDR3 sequence (DNA): TGTGCCAGCAGTTCACAGGGATTAGGTGGAAACACCATATATTTT. Amino acids: CASSSQGLGGNTIYF. V and J are TRBV27 and TRBJ1-3; TRBD1 might be the D (6 bases). The CDR3 is 15 residues long. Trimming stripped 4 bases from V and 3 bases from J, with 13 bases between. The V gene's germline CDR1 is MNHEY and CDR2 SMNVEV (reference sequence).

This clone was counted a single time. The J gene is TRBJ1-1, the V gene TRBV5-5; D gene unclear. This CDR3 has 14 amino acids. CDR1 is SGHKS and CDR2 is YYEKEE in the germline V gene (reference sequence). V was shortened by 1 base and J by 0 bases, with 7 bases between the two germline ends. The DNA of the CDR3 is TGTGCCAGCAGCTTGCGGGTAATGAACACTGAAGCTTTCTTT. Its protein product is CASSLRVMNTEAFF.

V is TRBV6-5 and J is TRBJ2-2, with D perhaps matching TRBD2 (5 bases). CDR1 is MNHEY and CDR2 is SVGAGI in the germline V gene. CDR3 length: 12 amino acids. V lost 8 bases to trimming and J lost 4 bases, with 8 bases between them. The CDR3 protein is CASGSFTGELFF. The CDR3 nucleotides are TGTGCCAGCGGGAGTTTCACCGGGGAGCTGTTTTTT.

The rearrangement links TRBV5-1 to TRBJ2-7, with 9 nucleotides matching TRBD1. Germline CDR1 and CDR2: SGHRS and YFSETQ. The CDR3 loop spans 12 amino acids. The V and J ends lost 6 bases and 4 bases, in that order; junction bases with no gene match: 2. CDR3 in DNA: TGCGCCAGCACGGGACAGGGTTACGAGCAGTACTTC. It specifies CASTGQGYEQYF.

The chain is built from TRBV10-1 and TRBJ2-5; 9 bases fit TRBD2. From germline, CDR1 is WNHNN and CDR2 SYGVQD (reference sequence). The CDR3 is 16 residues long. With 3 bases clipped from V and 2 bases from J, the junction kept 7 bases outside the gene matches. The CDR3: CASSEGIAGVQETQYF. The CDR3 DNA follows: TGCGCCAGCAGTGAAGGGATAGCGGGAGTACAAGAGACCCAGTACTTC.

V gene TRBV19 combines with J gene TRBJ2-7; 10 bases match TRBD1. After removal of 9 bases from V and 2 bases from J, the junction contained 10 bases not matched to a gene. The CDR3 sequence is 15 residues long. Germline assignment: CDR1 LNHDA and CDR2 SQIVND (reference sequence). CDR3 sequence reads: CASTNGTGVTYEQYF. The CDR3 nucleotides read TGTGCCAGCACAAATGGGACAGGGGTGACCTACGAGCAGTACTTC.

CDR3 amino acids: CASSFVGITGTGELFF. The DNA of the CDR3 is TGTGCCAGCAGCTTTGTGGGCATTACGGGCACCGGGGAGCTGTTTTTT. This sequence joins TRBV5-4 and TRBJ2-2; no definite D call. This CDR3 has 16 residues. The germline V gene encodes CDR1 SGHNT and CDR2 YYREEE (reference sequence). V lost 2 bases and J 4 bases, leaving 15 bases between the germline ends.

The V gene is TRBV2, the J gene TRBJ1-2, with D possibly TRBD1 on 5 matching bases. Deletions cut 8 bases from V and 4 bases from J, with 11 bases between. The CDR3 consists of 12 residues. The germline V gene has CDR1 SNHLY and CDR2 FYNNEI. In nucleotides, the CDR3 is TGTGCCAGCGTTGCAGGGAGCTATGGCTACACCTTC. Encoded protein: CASVAGSYGYTF.

The chain is built from TRBV25-1 and TRBJ2-7; possibly TRBD2 for D (6 bases). CDR3 length equals 13 residues. V was trimmed by 0 bases and J by 4 bases, leaving 7 bases between them. Germline loops: CDR1 MGHDK, CDR2 SYGVNS. In DNA, the CDR3 is TGTGCCAGCAGTGAATATGCGGGGTACGAGCAGTACTTC. Translated: CASSEYAGYEQYF.

The V gene is TRBV6-5, the J gene TRBJ1-1, with D possibly TRBD1 on 6 matching bases. Germline assignment: CDR1 MNHEY and CDR2 SVGAGI. V lost 5 bases and J lost 4, with 11 bases in between. The CDR3 spans 13 residues. The CDR3 sequence is CASSTGQSTEAFF. In nucleotides, the CDR3 is TGTGCCAGCAGTACCGGACAGAGCACTGAAGCTTTCTTT.

The genes are TRBV7-2 and TRBJ2-1, with TRBD1 as a possible D gene (6 bases). The CDR3 has 15 residues. CDR1 and CDR2 (germline): SGHTA, FQGNSA. V lost 5 bases and J 5 bases, leaving 16 bases between the germline ends. CDR3 nucleotide sequence: TGTGCCAGCAGCCCCGACGGACAGTTCGACAATGAGCAGTTCTTC. Encoded protein: CASSPDGQFDNEQFF.

The genes are TRBV7-2 and TRBJ1-1, with D maybe TRBD1 (5 bases). The CDR3 extends over 12 amino acids. Trimming pared 5 bases from V and 6 bases from J, leaving 10 bases between. Germline loops: CDR1 SGHTA, CDR2 FQGNSA. CDR3 nucleotides: TGTGCCAGCAGCAACGACAGCCCTGAAGCTTTCTTT. As protein: CASSNDSPEAFF.

The rearrangement links TRBV2 to TRBJ2-2, with D unclear. The CDR3 spans 14 residues. Germline V gene data show CDR1 as SNHLY and CDR2 as FYNNEI. V was trimmed by 2 bases and J by 1 base, leaving 5 bases between them. The CDR3 here is CASSEKRNTGELFF. CDR3 nucleotide sequence: TGTGCCAGCAGTGAAAAGCGGAACACCGGGGAGCTGTTTTTT.

J is TRBJ1-1 and V is TRBV28; D gene uncertain. Germline V gene lookup returns CDR1 MDHEN and CDR2 SYDVKM. Trimming took off 4 bases at V and 5 bases at J, with 20 bases between the two ends. The CDR3 contains 16 residues. CDR3: CASSSLRTHERTEAFF. In nucleotides, the CDR3 is TGTGCCAGCAGTTCTCTACGTACGCACGAGCGGACTGAAGCTTTCTTT. The whole variable domain, filled in from reference TRBV28 and TRBJ1-1, reads DVKVTQSSRYLVKRTGEKVFLECVQDMDHENMFWYRQDPGLGLRLIYFSYDVKMKEKGDIPEGYSVSREKKERFSLILESASTNQTSMYLCASSSLRTHERTEAFFGQGTRLTVV.

This chain joins TRBV19 and TRBJ2-7, with 9 positions matching TRBD2. CDR1 LNHDA and CDR2 SQIVND come from the germline V gene (reference sequence). Unmatched junction bases numbered 10, after V lost 7 bases and J lost 3 bases. There are 15 residues in the CDR3. CDR3 sequence reads: CASTVAGGRNYEQYF. The CDR3 nucleotides read TGTGCCAGTACCGTCGCGGGGGGGCGAAACTACGAGCAGTACTTC. The variable domain in full, completed from reference TRBV19 and TRBJ2-7, reads DGGITQSPKYLFRKEGQNVTLSCEQNLNHDAMYWYRQDPGQGLRLIYYSQIVNDFQKGDIAEGYSVSREKKESFPLTVTSAQKNPTAFYLCASTVAGGRNYEQYFGPGTRLTVT.

The rearrangement links TRBV27 to TRBJ2-1; TRBD2 aligns across 8 bases. Germline lookup yields CDR1 MNHEY and CDR2 SMNVEV (reference sequence). Unmatched junction bases numbered 8, after V lost 5 bases and J lost 8 bases. The CDR3 loop spans 14 amino acids. This chain's CDR3 is CASSAPGLVYEQFF. CDR3 coding DNA: TGTGCCAGCAGTGCCCCGGGACTAGTATATGAGCAGTTCTTC.

The chain combines TRBV7-9 with TRBJ2-7, with D unclear. Trimming shortened V by 1 base and J by 7 bases, and 11 bases separated the two germline ends. The CDR3 runs to 13 residues. Germline V lookup: CDR1 SEHNR, CDR2 FQNEAQ (reference sequence). CDR3 nucleotide sequence: TGTGCCAGCAGCTTAGAACAGTTTGGGGAGCAGTACTTC. It encodes CASSLEQFGEQYF.

The genes are TRBV6-5 and TRBJ1-4, with D unclear. The CDR3 contains 14 residues. The V end lost 2 bases, the J end lost 0 bases, and 4 bases lay between the germline ends. Per germline, CDR1 MNHEY and CDR2 SVGAGI. The DNA of the CDR3 is TGTGCCAGCAGTTACAGGGCAACTAATGAAAAACTGTTTTTT. Its protein is CASSYRATNEKLFF.

The rearrangement joins TRBV28 to TRBJ1-1, with D uncertain. Trimming pared 5 bases from V and 9 bases from J, leaving 7 bases between. Germline CDR1 reads MDHEN; CDR2 reads SYDVKM. The CDR3 has 10 amino acids. CDR3 DNA: TGTGCCAGCAGTCGGGGAAAAGCTTTCTTT. Amino acids: CASSRGKAFF.

This rearrangement joins TRBV3-1 (or the pseudogene TRBV3-2) to TRBJ1-1; D ambiguous. The germline V gene has CDR1 LGHDT and CDR2 YNNKEL (reference sequence). V dropped 6 bases and J dropped 8 bases, with 10 bases sitting between them. This CDR3 comprises 11 residues. CDR3 bases: TGTGCCAGCAGTAGATTCCAAGAAGCTTTCTTT. Its protein is CASSRFQEAFF.